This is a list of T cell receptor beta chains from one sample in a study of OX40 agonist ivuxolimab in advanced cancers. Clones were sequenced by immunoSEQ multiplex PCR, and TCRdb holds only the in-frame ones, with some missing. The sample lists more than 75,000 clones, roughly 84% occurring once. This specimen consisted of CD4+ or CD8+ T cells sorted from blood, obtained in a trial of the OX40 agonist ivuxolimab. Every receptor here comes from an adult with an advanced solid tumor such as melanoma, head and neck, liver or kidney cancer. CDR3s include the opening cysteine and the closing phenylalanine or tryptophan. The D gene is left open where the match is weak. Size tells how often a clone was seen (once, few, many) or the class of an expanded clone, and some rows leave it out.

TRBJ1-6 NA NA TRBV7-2 CASSPRTGSDSPLHF TGTGCCAGCAGCCCAAGAACAGGTAGCGATTCACCCCTCCACTTT
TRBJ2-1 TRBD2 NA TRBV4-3 CASSQAPVLAGVLNEQFF TGCGCCAGCAGCCAGGCCCCCGTACTAGCGGGAGTTCTCAATGAGCAGTTCTTC
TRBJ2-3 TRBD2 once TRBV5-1 CASSLGGLSTDTQYF TGCGCCAGCAGCTTGGGGGGACTAAGCACAGATACGCAGTATTTT
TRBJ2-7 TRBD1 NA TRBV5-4 CASSRDRDQYEQYF TGTGCCAGCAGCCGGGACAGGGATCAATACGAGCAGTACTTC
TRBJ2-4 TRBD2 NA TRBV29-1 CSVVTSGRTKNIQYF TGCAGCGTTGTGACTAGCGGGAGGACCAAAAACATTCAGTACTTC
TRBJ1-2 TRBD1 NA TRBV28 CASSLPTGGWGYTF TGTGCCAGCAGTTTACCGACAGGGGGCTGGGGCTACACCTTC
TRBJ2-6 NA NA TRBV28 CASSLSLGISGANVLTF TGTGCCAGCAGTTTATCTCTAGGTATCTCTGGGGCCAACGTCCTGACTTTC
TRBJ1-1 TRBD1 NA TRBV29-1 CSVRTGNTEAFF TGCAGCGTTCGGACAGGGAACACTGAAGCTTTCTTT
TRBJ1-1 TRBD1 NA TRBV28 CASTINRDRVLPGTEAFF TGTGCCAGCACGATTAACCGGGACAGGGTGCTCCCGGGCACTGAAGCTTTCTTT
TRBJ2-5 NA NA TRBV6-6 CASSYGGSDGTQYF TGTGCCAGCAGTTACGGTGGGAGCGATGGGACCCAGTACTTC
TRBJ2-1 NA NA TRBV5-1 CASSGGTLGDEQFF TGCGCCAGCAGCGGGGGGACCCTGGGCGATGAGCAGTTCTTC
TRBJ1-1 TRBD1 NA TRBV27 CASSFRQGRMNTEAFF TGTGCCAGCAGTTTTAGACAGGGACGGATGAACACTGAAGCTTTCTTT
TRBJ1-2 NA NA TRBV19 CASNPSGREGYGYTF TGTGCCAGTAACCCCTCGGGCAGGGAGGGGTATGGCTACACCTTC
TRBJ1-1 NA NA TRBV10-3 CAISRVRDLAFF TGTGCCATCAGTCGGGTCCGGGACTTGGCTTTCTTT
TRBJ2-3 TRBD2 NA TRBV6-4 CASSEGGYTDTQYF TGTGCCAGCAGTGAGGGGGGGTACACAGATACGCAGTATTTT
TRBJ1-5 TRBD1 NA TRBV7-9 CASSPKGTGVNQPQHF TGTGCCAGCAGCCCTAAAGGGACAGGGGTAAATCAGCCCCAGCATTTT
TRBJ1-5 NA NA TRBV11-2 CASSLQQGSQPQHF TGTGCCAGCAGCCTCCAACAGGGAAGCCAGCCCCAGCATTTT
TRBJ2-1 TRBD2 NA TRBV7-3 CASSLDGRATNEQFF TGTGCCAGCAGCTTAGACGGGAGGGCGACCAATGAGCAGTTCTTC
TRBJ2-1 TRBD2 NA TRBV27 CASSSIIRTGTILREQFF TGTGCCAGCAGTTCCATTATACGTACCGGGACTATCCTCCGAGAGCAGTTCTTC
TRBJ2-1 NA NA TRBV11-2 CASTQGRHNEQFF TGTGCCAGTACGCAGGGGCGGCACAATGAGCAGTTCTTC
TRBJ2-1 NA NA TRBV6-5 CASSYQRSSYNEQFF TGTGCCAGCAGTTACCAGCGGAGCTCCTACAATGAGCAGTTCTTC
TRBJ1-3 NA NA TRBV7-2 CASSLGASGNTIYF TGTGCCAGCAGCTTGGGTGCCTCTGGAAACACCATATATTTT